The TCR beta chain under discussion was sequenced for a study of shared clonotypes between healthy human individuals. Background on the study: Participating donors consisted of two women and a few men aged 18 to 49. Study conclusions and caveats: As a rule, naive subsets had a larger estimated richness than memory subsets.

The naive CD8 fraction comprised CD45RO-negative cells positively selected for CCR7 and excluded terminally differentiated effector memory CD45RA+ cells. This CDR3 region has 14 residues. With V trimmed by 3 bases and J by 3 bases, 3 bases remained unmatched. Germline CDR1 MDHEN, CDR2 SYDVKM. An even split of each subset's genomic DNA across several immunoSEQ plates was performed. TCRdb keeps only in-frame clones here, not all; method: immunoSEQ multiplex PCR. In the table there are about 2,200,000 clones, just over 90% of which are singletons. In the case of this clone: The antigen remains unidentified. Within the sample, other DNA sequences also encode this same CDR3.

This TCR derives from a man aged 18 to 30 in good health. Some clones in this sample may be carry-over from other donors' samples. The sample was naive CD8+ T cells from PBMCs. The V call is TRBV28, the J call TRBJ2-7; 9 nucleotides align to TRBD1. The CDR3 sequence: CASSLNRGLYEQYF. The CDR3 bases are TGTGCCAGCAGTTTGAACAGGGGGCTCTACGAGCAGTACTTC.